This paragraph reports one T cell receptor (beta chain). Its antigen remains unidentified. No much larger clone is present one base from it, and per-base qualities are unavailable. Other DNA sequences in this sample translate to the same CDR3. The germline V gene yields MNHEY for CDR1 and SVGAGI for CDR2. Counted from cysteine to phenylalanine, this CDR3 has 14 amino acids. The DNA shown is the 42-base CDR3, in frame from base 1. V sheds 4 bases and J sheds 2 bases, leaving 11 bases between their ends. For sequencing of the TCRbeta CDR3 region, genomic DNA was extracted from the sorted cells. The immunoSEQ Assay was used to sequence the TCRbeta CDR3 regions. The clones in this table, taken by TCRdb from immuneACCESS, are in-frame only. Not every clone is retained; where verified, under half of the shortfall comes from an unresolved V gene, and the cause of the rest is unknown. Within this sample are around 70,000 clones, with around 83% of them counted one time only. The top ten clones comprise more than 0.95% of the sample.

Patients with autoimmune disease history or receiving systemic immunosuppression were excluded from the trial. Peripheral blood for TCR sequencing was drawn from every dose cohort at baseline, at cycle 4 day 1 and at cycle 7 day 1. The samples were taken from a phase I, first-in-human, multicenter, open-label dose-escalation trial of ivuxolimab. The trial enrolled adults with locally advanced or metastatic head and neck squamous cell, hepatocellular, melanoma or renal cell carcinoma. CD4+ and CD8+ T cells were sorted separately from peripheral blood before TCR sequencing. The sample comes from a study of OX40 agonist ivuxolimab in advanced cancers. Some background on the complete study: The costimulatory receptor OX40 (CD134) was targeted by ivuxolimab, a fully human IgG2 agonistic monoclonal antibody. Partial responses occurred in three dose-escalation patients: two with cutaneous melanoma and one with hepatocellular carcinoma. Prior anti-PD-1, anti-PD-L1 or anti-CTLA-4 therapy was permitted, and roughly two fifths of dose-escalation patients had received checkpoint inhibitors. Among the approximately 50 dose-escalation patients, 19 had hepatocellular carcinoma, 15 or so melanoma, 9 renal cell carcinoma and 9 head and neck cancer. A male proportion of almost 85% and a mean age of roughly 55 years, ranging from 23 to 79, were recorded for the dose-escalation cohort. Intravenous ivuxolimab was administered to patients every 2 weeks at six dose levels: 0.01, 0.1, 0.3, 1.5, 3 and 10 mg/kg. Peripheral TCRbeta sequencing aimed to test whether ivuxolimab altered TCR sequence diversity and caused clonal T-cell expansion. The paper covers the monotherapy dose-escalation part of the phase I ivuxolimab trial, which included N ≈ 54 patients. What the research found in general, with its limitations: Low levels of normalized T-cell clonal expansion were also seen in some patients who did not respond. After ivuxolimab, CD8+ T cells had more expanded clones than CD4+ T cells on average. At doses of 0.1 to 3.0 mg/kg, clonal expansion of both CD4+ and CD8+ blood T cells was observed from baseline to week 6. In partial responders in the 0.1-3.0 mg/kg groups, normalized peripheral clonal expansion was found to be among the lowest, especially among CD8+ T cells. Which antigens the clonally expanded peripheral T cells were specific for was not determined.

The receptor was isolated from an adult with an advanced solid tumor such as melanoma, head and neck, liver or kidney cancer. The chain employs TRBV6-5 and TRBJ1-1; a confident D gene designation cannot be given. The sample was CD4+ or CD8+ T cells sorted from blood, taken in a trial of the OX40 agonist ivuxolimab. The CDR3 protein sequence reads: CASSWGQLNTEAFF. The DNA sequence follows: TGTGCCAGCAGTTGGGGTCAACTAAACACTGAAGCTTTCTTT.